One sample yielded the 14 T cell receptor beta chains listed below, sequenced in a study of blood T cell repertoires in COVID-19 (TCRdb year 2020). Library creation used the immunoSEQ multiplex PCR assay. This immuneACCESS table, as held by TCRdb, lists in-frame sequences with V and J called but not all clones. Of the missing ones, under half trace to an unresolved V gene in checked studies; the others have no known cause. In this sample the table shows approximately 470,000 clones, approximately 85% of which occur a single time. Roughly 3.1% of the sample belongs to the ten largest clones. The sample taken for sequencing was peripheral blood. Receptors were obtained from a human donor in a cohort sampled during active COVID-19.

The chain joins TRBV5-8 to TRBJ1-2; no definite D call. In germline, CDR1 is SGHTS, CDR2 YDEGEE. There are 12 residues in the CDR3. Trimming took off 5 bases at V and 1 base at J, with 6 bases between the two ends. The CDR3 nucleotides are TGTGCCAGCAGATTTCTTAACTATGGCTACACCTTC. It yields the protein CASRFLNYGYTF. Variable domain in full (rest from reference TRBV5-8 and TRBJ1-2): EAGVTQSPTHLIKTRGQQATLRCSPISGHTSVYWYQQALGLGLQFLLWYDEGEERNRGNFPPRFSGRQFPNYSSELNVNALELEDSALYLCASRFLNYGYTFGSGTRLTVV.

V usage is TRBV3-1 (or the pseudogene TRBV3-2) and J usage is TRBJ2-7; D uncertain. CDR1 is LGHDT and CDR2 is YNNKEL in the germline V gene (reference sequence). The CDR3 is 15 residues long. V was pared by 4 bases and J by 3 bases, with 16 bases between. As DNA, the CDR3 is TGTGCCAGCAGCCTCACCCCAGACACCAGCTACGAGCAGTACTTC. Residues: CASSLTPDTSYEQYF.

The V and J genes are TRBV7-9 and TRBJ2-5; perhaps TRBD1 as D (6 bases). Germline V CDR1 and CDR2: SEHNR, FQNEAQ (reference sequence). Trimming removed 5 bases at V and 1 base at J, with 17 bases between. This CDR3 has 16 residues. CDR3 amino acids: CASSPRTDSFQETQYF. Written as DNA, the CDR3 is TGTGCCAGCAGCCCCCGGACAGATTCCTTCCAAGAGACCCAGTACTTC.

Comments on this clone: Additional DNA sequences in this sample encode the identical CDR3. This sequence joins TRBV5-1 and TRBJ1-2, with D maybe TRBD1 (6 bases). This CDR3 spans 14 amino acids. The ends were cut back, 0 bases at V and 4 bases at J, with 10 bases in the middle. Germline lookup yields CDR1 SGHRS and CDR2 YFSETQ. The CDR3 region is CASSLEGVGYGYTF. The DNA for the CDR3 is TGCGCCAGCAGCTTGGAGGGGGTCGGCTATGGCTACACCTTC.

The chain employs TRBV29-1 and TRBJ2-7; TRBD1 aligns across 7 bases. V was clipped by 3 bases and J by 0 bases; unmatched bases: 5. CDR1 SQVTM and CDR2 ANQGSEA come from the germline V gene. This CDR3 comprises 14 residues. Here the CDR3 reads CSVDRTGSSYEQYF. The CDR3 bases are TGCAGCGTTGACAGGACAGGCAGCTCCTACGAGCAGTACTTC.

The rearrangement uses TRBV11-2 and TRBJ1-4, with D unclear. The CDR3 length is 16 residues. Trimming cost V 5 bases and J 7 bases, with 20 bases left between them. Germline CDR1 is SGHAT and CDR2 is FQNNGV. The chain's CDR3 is CASSPTRMTRFEKLFF. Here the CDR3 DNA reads TGTGCCAGCAGCCCCACAAGGATGACTCGATTTGAAAAACTGTTTTTT.

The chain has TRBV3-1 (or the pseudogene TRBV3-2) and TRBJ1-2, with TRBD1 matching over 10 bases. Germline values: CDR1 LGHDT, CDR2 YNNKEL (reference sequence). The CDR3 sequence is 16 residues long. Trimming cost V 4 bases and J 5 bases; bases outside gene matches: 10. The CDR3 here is CASSRQGSGQGYGYTF. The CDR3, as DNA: TGTGCCAGCAGCCGACAAGGGTCGGGACAGGGGTATGGCTACACCTTC.

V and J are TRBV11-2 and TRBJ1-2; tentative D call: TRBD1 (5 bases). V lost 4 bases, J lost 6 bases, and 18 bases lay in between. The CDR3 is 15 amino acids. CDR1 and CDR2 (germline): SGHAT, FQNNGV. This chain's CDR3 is CASSSLTGGVNGYTF. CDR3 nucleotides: TGTGCCAGCAGCTCCCTTACCGGGGGAGTCAATGGCTACACCTTC. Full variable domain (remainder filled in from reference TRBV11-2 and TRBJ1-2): EAGVAQSPRYKIIEKRQSVAFWCNPISGHATLYWYQQILGQGPKLLIQFQNNGVVDDSQLPKDRFSAERLKGVDSTLKIQPAKLEDSAVYLCASSSLTGGVNGYTFGSGTRLTVV.

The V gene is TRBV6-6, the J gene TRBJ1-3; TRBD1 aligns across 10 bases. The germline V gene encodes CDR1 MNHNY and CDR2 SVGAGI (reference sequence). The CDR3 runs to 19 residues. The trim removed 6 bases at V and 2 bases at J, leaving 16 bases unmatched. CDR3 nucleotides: TGTGCCAGCAGCTCGCTCGGGACAGGGGAAGTCTCAGCTGGAAACACCATATATTTT. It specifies CASSSLGTGEVSAGNTIYF.

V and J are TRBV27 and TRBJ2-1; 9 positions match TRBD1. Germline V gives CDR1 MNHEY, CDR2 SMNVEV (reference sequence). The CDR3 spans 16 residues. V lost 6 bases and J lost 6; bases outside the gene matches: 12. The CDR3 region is CASRISVRTGVNEQFF. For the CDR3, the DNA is TGTGCCAGCAGAATATCCGTAAGGACAGGGGTCAATGAGCAGTTCTTC.

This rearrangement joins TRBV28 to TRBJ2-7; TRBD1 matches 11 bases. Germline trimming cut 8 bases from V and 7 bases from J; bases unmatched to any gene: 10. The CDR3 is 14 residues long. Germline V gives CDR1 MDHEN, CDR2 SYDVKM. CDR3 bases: TGTGCCAGCGGGACCGGACAGGGGGCGGGTGAGCAGTACTTC. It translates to CASGTGQGAGEQYF. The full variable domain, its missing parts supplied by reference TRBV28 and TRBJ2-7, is DVKVTQSSRYLVKRTGEKVFLECVQDMDHENMFWYRQDPGLGLRLIYFSYDVKMKEKGDIPEGYSVSREKKERFSLILESASTNQTSMYLCASGTGQGAGEQYFGPGTRLTVT.

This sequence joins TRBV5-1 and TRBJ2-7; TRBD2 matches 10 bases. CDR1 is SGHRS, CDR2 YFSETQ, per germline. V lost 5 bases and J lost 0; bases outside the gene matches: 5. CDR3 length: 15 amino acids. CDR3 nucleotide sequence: TGCGCCAGCAGAGACCCTAGCGGGAGCTCCTACGAGCAGTACTTC. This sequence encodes CASRDPSGSSYEQYF.

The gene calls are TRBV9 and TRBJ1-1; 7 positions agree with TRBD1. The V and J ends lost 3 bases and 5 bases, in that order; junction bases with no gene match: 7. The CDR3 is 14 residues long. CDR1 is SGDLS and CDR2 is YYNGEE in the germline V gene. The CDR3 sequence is CASSAQGERTEAFF. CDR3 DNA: TGTGCCAGCAGCGCCCAGGGGGAGAGAACTGAAGCTTTCTTT. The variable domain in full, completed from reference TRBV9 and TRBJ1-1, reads DSGVTQTPKHLITATGQRVTLRCSPRSGDLSVYWYQQSLDQGLQFLIQYYNGEERAKGNILERFSAQQFPDLHSELNLSSLELGDSALYFCASSAQGERTEAFFGQGTRLTVV.

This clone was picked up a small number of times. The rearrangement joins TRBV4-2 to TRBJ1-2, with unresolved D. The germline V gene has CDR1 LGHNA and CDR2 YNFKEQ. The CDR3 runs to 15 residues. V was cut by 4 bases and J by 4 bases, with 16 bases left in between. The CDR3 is CASSPDEGAAYGYTF. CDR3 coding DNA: TGTGCCAGCAGCCCGGATGAGGGCGCTGCCTATGGCTACACCTTC.